The source of this TCR beta chain is a study of identical twins. Study-wide findings and caveats: The degree of excess twin sharing was weaker in beta out-of-frame sequences. While abundant cord blood beta clonotypes carried fewer insertions, memory repertoires showed no such pattern.

This clonotype has only a few counts. Its antigen is unknown. All donors were healthy Caucasians. A universal primer binding site was introduced by template switching. The final cDNA contained unique molecular identifiers. TCRdb ran MiXCR on the 5' RACE reads and lists one entry per CDR3 protein. The sample lists 200,000 to 250,000 distinct CDR3 sequences; 6% to 8.5% were seen once. V lost 0 bases, J lost 0 bases, and 10 bases stayed unmatched. The CDR3 has 19 residues. Per the germline V gene, CDR1 is MNHEY and CDR2 is SVGEGT. The data also belong to a second study, concerning yellow fever vaccine responses in identical twins.

The chain employs TRBV6-2 or TRBV6-3 and TRBJ2-4; 8 bases align to TRBD1. The sequencing sample was made of CD8+ T cells sorted from blood. The clonotype comes from a woman younger than 30 in good health. CDR3 amino acids: CASSYSFQGAALAKNIQYF. CDR3 nucleotides: TGTGCCAGCAGTTACTCGTTTCAGGGGGCAGCTTTAGCCAAAAACATTCAGTACTTC.